Included here is one T cell receptor beta chain sequence, with context. These data belong to a study of blood T cells in healthy people across ages. Study overall: Template switching picked up about one barcoded beta molecule for each two T cells.

PCR was performed a second time for 7 to 11 cycles using a sample-barcoded 5' primer and a J-beta primer mix. MiXCR, run by TCRdb on the 5' RACE reads, gives a single entry per CDR3 protein. The data contain under 2,000,000 distinct CDR3 sequences, around half of them singletons. Each donor supplied about 9.6 milliliters of peripheral blood. CDR1 is SGHTA, CDR2 FQGNSA, per germline. The ends lost 3 bases at V and 4 bases at J; junction bases unmatched: 15. This CDR3 has 19 residues. This rearrangement joins TRBV7-2 to TRBJ1-4; 9 nucleotides line up with TRBD1. The TCR was taken from a woman aged 40 to 55 in good health. Sequenced sample: blood. The CDR3 reads CASSFYRDRDDAGNEKLFF. The DNA for the CDR3 is TGTGCCAGCAGCTTTTACCGGGACAGGGACGATGCGGGTAATGAAAAACTGTTTTTT.